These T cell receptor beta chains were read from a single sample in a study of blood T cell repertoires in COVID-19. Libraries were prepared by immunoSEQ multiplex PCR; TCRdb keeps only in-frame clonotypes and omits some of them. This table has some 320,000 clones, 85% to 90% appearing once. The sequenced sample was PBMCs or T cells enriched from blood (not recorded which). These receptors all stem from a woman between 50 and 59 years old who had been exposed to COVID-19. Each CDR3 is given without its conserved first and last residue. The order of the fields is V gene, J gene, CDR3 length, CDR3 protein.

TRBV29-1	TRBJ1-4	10	SGGGSDEKLF
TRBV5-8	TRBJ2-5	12	ASSILQRQETQY
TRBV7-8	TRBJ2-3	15	ASSLLLAATSTDTQY
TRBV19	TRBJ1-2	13	ASSIITGGDYGYT
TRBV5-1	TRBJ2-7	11	ASSLSGEYEQY
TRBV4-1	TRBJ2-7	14	ASSQDVTYRTYEQY
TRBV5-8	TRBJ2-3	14	ASSPGLTNRADTQY
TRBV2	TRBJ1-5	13	ASGRDRGFNQPQH
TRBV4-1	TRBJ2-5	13	ASSRREPDQETQY
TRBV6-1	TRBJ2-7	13	ASSEALASIYEQY
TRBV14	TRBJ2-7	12	ASSQGQGVYEQY
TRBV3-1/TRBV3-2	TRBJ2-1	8	ASGGGEQF
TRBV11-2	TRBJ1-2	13	ASSANTDRVGGYT
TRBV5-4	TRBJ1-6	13	ASSEQGAWNSPLH
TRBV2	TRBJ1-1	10	ASRGQEAEAF
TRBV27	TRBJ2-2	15	ASSPSGGGLNTGELF
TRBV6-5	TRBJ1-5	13	ASSYSRGRNQPQH
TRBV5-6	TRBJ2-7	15	ASTPFGVAGDNYEQY
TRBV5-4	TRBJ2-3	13	ASSFSGGSSDTQY
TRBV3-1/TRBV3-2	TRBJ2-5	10	ASSQDRETQY
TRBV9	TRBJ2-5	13	ASSATSGGGETQY
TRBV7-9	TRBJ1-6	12	ASSSTGTYSPLH
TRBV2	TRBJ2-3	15	ASSPAPSGFLTDTQY
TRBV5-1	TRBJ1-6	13	ASTPQTGDNSPLH
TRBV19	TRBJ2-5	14	ASSIGLAGVQETQY
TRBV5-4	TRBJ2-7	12	ASSLIQSSYEQY
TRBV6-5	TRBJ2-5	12	ASSQGLSLETQY
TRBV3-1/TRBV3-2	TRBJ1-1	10	ASTSLNTEAF
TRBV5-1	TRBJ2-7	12	ASSRGLSSYEQY
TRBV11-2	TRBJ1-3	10	ASSLLGATIY
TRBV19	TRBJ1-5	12	ASTRGAGNQPQH
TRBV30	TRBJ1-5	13	AWSVKGQGNQPQH
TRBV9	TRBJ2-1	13	ASSVVRGGYNEQF
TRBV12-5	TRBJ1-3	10	ASGRGVGTIY
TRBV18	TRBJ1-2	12	ASSPGQGAYGYT
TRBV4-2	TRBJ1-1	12	ASSQGMTNPEAF
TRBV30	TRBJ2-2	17	AWTSPGLAGGPEAGELF
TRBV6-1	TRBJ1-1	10	ASSERTGGAF
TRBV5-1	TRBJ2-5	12	ASSLETGEETQY
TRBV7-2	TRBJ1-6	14	ASSSSQGSYNSPLH
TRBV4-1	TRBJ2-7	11	ASSRDRGYEQY
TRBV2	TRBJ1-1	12	ASSESPGRAGAF
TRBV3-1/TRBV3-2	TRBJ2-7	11	ASSQGTGDEQY